Reported below is one T cell receptor (beta chain). Produced via immunoSEQ multiplex PCR; TCRdb's table is partial and in-frame only. The repertoire holds about 730,000 clones, with roughly 85% as singletons. This entry is derived from a study of shared T cell receptors in the human thymus. From germline, CDR1 is SGHTA and CDR2 FQGNSA. The V and J ends lost 5 bases and 7 bases respectively, with 24 bases between them. CDR3 size: 17 residues. The data were also submitted as part of a second study, on human thymus T cells. That report notes: The people who donated were healthy Finnish babies having corrective surgery for congenital heart defects. Thymic tissue was derived from resections collected during corrective heart surgery. Thymic and blood repertoires appeared to show biased V and J gene usage.

The rearrangement uses TRBV7-2 and TRBJ2-1; the D gene is possibly TRBD2 (5 bases). The source is a girl in the first two years of life with a congenital heart defect. What was sequenced was thymocytes. CDR3 sequence: CASSAHSSSPMGNEQFF. The CDR3 coding sequence is TGTGCCAGCAGCGCCCATTCTAGCTCCCCGATGGGGAATGAGCAGTTCTTC.